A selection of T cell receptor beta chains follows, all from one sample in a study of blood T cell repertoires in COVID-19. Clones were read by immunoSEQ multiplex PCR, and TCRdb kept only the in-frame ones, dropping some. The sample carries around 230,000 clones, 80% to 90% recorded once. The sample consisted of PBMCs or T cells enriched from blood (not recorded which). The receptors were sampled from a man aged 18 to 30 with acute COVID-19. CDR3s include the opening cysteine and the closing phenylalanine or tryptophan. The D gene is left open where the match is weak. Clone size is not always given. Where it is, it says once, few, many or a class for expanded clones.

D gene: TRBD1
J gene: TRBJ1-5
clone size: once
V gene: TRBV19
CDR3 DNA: TGTGCCACAACCGGGACAGGGAAACAGCCCCAGCATTTT
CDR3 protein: CATTGTGKQPQHF

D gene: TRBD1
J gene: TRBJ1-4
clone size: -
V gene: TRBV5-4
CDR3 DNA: TGTGCCAGCAGCCCCGGACAGGGAGGTGAAAAACTGTTTTTT
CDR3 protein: CASSPGQGGEKLFF

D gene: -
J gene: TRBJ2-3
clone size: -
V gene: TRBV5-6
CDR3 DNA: TGTGCCAGCAGCCCCCGGGACTTCGCAGATACGCAGTATTTT
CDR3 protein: CASSPRDFADTQYF

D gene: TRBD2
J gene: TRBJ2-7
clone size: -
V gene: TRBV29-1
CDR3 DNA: TGCAGCGGCAATAGCGGGAGGGGCGCGGAGCAGTACTTC
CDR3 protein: CSGNSGRGAEQYF

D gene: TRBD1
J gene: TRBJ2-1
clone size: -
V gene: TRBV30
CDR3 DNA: TGTGCCTGGACATTGGACAGGGGCTCCTACAATGAGCAGTTCTTC
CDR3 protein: CAWTLDRGSYNEQFF

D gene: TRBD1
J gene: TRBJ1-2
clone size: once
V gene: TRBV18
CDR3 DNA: TGTGCCAGCTCACCAAGAGCCGGGACAGGGGCTGGCTACACCTTC
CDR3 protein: CASSPRAGTGAGYTF

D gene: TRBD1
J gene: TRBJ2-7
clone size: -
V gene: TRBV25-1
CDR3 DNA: TGTGCCAGCAGTGACTGGACAGGGGGGGAAGAGCAGTACTTC
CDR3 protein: CASSDWTGGEEQYF

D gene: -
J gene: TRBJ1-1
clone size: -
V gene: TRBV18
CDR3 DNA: TGTGCCAGCTCACCCTCGGGGGGCGGGACGAACACTGAAGCTTTCTTT
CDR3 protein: CASSPSGGGTNTEAFF

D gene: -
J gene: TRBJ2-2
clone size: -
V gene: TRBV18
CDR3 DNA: TGTGCCAGCTCACGTGCCGGGGGGAACACCGGGGAGCTGTTTTTT
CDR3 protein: CASSRAGGNTGELFF

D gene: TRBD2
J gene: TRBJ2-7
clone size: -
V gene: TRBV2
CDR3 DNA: TGTGCCAGCAGGGAGGCGGGAGTGGGGGAGCAGTACTTC
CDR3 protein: CASREAGVGEQYF

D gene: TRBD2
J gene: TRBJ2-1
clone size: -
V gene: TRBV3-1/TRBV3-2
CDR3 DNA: TGTGCCAGCAGGCCGTATAGCGGGAGTACCTACAATGAGCAGTTCTTC
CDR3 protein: CASRPYSGSTYNEQFF

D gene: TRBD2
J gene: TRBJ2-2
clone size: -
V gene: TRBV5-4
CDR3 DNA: TGTGCCAGCAGCTGGGCCGGGACTAGAAACACCGGGGAGCTGTTTTTT
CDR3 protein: CASSWAGTRNTGELFF

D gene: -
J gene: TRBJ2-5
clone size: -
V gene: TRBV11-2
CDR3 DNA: TGTGCCAGCAGCTCGGGAGCCGGGCGCCCAAAAGAGACCCAGTACTTC
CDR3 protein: CASSSGAGRPKETQYF

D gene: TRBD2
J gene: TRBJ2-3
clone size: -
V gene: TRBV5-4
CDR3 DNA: TGTGCCAGCAGCCCTCCTACCCGCGGGAGGGCCACAGATACGCAGTATTTT
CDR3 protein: CASSPPTRGRATDTQYF

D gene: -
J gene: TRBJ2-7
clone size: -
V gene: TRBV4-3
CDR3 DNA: TGCGCCAGCAGCCCTGCGGGGTCGGGGGAGCAGTACTTC
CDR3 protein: CASSPAGSGEQYF

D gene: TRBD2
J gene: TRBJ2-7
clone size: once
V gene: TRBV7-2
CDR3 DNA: TGTGCCAGCAGCTTAGCGGGGGGGAGTAAGTACGAGCAGTACTTC
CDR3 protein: CASSLAGGSKYEQYF

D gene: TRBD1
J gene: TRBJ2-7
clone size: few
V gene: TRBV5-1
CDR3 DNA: TGCGCCAGCAGCTTTGACAGGGCCTACGAGCAGTACTTC
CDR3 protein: CASSFDRAYEQYF

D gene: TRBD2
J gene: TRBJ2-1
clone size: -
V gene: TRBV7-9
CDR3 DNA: TGTGCCAGCAGCTTATCCATTTCCTATAGCGGGAGGGCCACCAATGAGCAGTTCTTC
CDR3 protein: CASSLSISYSGRATNEQFF

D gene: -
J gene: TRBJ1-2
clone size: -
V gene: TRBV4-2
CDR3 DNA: TGTGCCAGCGCCACCACCCGGTCGGGGAAGGATTATGGCTACACCTTC
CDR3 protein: CASATTRSGKDYGYTF

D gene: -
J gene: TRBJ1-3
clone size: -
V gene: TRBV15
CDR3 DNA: TGTGCCACCAGCAGAGATCAGGCTGTTGGAAACACCATATATTTT
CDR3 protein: CATSRDQAVGNTIYF

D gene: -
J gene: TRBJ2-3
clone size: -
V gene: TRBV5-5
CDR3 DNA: TGTGCCAGCAGCGGGTACGGGACTGACCTCACAGATACGCAGTATTTT
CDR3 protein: CASSGYGTDLTDTQYF

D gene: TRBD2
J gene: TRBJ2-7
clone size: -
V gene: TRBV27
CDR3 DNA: TGTGCCAGCAGGCGGGGGTCTAGCGGGAGCGATTCCTACGAGCAGTACTTC
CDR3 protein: CASRRGSSGSDSYEQYF

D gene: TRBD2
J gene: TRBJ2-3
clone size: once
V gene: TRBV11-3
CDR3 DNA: TGTGCCAGCAGCTTAGGGACTAGCGGTCAGGATACGCAGTATTTT
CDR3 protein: CASSLGTSGQDTQYF

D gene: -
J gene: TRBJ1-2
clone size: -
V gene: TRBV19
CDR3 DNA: TGTGCCACAACCCAGGGTTTGGATGGCTACACCTTC
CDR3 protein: CATTQGLDGYTF

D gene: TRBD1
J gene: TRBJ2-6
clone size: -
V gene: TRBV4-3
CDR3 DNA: TGCGCCAGCAGCCAAGCTAGACAGGGCTTCTCTGGGGCCAACGTCCTGACTTTC
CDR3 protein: CASSQARQGFSGANVLTF

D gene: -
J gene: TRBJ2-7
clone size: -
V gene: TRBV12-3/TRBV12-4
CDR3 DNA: TGTGCCAGCAGCCCGGGGCCTAGCGCCGAGCAGTACTTC
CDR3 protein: CASSPGPSAEQYF

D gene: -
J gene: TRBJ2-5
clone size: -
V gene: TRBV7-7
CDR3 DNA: TGTGCTAGCAGCATGGGACTTAACAGCGAAGAGACCCAGTACTTC
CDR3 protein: CASSMGLNSEETQYF

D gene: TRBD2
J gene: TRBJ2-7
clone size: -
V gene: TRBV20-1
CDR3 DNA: TGCAGTGCTAGTCAGGCGGGAGTAGTGTCCTACGAGCAGTACTTC
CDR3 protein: CSASQAGVVSYEQYF

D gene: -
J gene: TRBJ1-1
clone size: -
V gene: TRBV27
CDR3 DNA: TGTGCCAGCAGTTTATATCGGGGTGGTGACACTGAAGCTTTCTTT
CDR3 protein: CASSLYRGGDTEAFF

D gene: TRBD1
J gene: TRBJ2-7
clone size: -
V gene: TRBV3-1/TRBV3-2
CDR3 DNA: TGTGCCAGCAGCCAGCTAATTGGTCAGGGGGCCTACGAGCAGTACTTC
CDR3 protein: CASSQLIGQGAYEQYF

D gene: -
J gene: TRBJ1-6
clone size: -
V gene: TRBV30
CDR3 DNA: TGTGCCTGGAGTGACAGTATTAATTCACCCCTCCACTTT
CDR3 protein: CAWSDSINSPLHF

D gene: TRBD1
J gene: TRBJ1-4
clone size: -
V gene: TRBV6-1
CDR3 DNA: TGTGCCAGCAGTGCTACTCCAAACAGGGGAGTCAGCGAAAAACTGTTTTTT
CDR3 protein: CASSATPNRGVSEKLFF

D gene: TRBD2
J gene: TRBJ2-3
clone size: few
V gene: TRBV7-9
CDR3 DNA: TGTGCCAGCAGCCCGAAGTTAGGGACTAGGCTGAAGTCAGATACGCAGTATTTT
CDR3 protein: CASSPKLGTRLKSDTQYF

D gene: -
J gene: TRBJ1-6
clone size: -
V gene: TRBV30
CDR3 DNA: TGTGCCTGGAGCCCCCTCCGGACGGTGGGGGGATCACCCCTCCACTTT
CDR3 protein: CAWSPLRTVGGSPLHF

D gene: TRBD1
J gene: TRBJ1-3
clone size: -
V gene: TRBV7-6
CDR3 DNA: TGTGCCAGCAGCCCCAACAGGGGAGGAGGAAACACCATATATTTT
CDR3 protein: CASSPNRGGGNTIYF

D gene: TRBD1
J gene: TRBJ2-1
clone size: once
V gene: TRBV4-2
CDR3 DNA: TGTGCCAGCAGCCATACTACACAGGGGGAAGCCTACAATGAGCAGTTCTTC
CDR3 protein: CASSHTTQGEAYNEQFF

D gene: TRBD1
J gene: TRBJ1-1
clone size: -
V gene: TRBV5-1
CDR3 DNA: TGCGCCAGCAGCTCCTCCGGGACAGGGAACACTGAAGCTTTCTTT
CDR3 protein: CASSSSGTGNTEAFF

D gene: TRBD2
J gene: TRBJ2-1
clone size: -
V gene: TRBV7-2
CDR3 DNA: TGTGCCAGCAGCTTAGACAGGACTAGCGGGAGGGAGGAGGTCTTC
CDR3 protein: CASSLDRTSGREEVF

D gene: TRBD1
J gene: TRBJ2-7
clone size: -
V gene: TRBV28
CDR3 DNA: TGTGCCAGCAGTTACCAACAGGGGGCCGAGCAGTACTTC
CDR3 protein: CASSYQQGAEQYF

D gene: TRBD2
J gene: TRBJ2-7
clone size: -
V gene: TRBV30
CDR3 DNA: TGTGCCGGTAATAGCGGGAGGGCCTCTCGTGAGCAGTACTTC
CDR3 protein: CAGNSGRASREQYF

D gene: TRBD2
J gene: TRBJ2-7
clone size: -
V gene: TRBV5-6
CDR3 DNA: TGTGCCAGCAGCTCCTCTAGCGGGAACTACGAGCAGTACTTC
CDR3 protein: CASSSSSGNYEQYF

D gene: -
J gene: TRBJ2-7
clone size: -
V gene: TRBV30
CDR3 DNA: TGTGCCTGGAGTGTAACAGGGTCGCGGGAGCAGTACTTC
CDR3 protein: CAWSVTGSREQYF

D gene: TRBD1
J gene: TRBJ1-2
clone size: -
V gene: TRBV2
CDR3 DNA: TGTGCCAGCAGCGGGGACAGCTATGGCTACACCTTC
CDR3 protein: CASSGDSYGYTF

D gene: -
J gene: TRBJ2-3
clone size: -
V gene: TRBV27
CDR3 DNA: TGTGCCAGCAGTACCCAGAGCGGCTCTAGCACAGATACGCAGTATTTT
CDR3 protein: CASSTQSGSSTDTQYF

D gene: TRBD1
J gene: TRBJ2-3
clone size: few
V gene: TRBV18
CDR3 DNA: TGTGCCAGCTCACCCCTGCCACCAGGGGGAACCACAGATACGCAGTATTTT
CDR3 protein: CASSPLPPGGTTDTQYF

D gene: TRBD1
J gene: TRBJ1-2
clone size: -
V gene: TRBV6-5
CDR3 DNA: TGTGCCAGCAGTCAACGGACAGGGCACTATGGCTACACCTTC
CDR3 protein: CASSQRTGHYGYTF

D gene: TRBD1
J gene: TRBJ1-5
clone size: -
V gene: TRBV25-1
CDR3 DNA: TGTGCCAGCAGTGGGGGAAACAGGGGGCAACCCCAGCATTTT
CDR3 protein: CASSGGNRGQPQHF

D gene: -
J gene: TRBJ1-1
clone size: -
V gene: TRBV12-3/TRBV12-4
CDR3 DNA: TGTGCCAGCAGGCCCGGGTCCTTCTTAGAAGCTTTCTTT
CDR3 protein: CASRPGSFLEAFF

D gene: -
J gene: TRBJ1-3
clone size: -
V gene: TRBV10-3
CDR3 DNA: TGTGCCATCAGTGACCACGGACAGACAGGCATCTCTGGAAACACCATATATTTT
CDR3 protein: CAISDHGQTGISGNTIYF

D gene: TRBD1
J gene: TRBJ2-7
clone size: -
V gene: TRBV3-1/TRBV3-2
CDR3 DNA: TGTGCCAGCGGCCTTGGACAGGGGGACTACGAGCAGTACTTC
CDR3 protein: CASGLGQGDYEQYF

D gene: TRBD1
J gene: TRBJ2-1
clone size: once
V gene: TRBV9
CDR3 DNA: TGTGCCAGCAGCGGGACAGGGGTGAATGAGCAGTTCTTC
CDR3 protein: CASSGTGVNEQFF

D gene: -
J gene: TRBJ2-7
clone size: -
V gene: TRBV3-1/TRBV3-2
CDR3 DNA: TGTGCCAGCAGCCAGGCACAGACCTACGAGCAGTACTTC
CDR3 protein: CASSQAQTYEQYF

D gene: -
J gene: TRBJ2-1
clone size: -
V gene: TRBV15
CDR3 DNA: TGTGCCACCAGCAATGTTGGGCGGGAAAGCTCCTACAATGAGCAGTTCTTC
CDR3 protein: CATSNVGRESSYNEQFF

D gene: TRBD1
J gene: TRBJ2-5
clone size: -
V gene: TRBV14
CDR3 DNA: TGTGCCAGCAGCCTCTGGACAGGGGGGCTCCAAGAGACCCAGTACTTC
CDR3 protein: CASSLWTGGLQETQYF

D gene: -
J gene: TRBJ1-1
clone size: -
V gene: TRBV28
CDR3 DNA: TGTGCCAGCGTGGGGGCCCTGAACACTGAAGCTTTCTTT
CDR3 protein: CASVGALNTEAFF

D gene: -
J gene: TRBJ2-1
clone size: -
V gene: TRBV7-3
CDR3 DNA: TGTGCCAGCAGCCTACAAACCCCGGGGTCCAAGCAGTTCTTC
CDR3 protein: CASSLQTPGSKQFF

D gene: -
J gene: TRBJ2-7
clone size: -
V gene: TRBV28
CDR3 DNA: TGTGCCAGCAGGTCCGGAGTCTACGAGCAGTACTTC
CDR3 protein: CASRSGVYEQYF

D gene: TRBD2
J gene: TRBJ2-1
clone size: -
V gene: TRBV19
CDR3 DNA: TGTGCCAGTAGTATAGTATCGGGAGGGCCACGGGAGCAGTTCTTC
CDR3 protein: CASSIVSGGPREQFF

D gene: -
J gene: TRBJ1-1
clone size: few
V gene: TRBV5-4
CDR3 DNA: TGTGCCAGCAGGATGGGGGGGTACACTGAAGCTTTCTTT
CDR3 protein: CASRMGGYTEAFF

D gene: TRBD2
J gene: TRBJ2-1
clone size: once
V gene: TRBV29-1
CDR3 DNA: TGCAGCGCCCTAGGATCCGGACTAGCGGGAGAATCTGCTGAGCAGTTCTTC
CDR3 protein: CSALGSGLAGESAEQFF